This T cell receptor gamma chain is drawn from a study of γδ T cells in repeated Plasmodium falciparum infection. Background on the study: Sampling occurred at baseline, pre-infection for selected infections, and 21 days post-infection.

Gammadelta T cells were flow-sorted from PBMC into Vgamma9/Vdelta2+ and Vdelta2-negative populations for bulk analysis. Findings of the study overall: Over time and infection, Vgamma9/Vdelta2+ repertoires remained highly stable and polyclonal.

This clone was recorded many times. As yet, its antigen is unknown. TCRdb lists the protein of a much larger clone for this DNA, which differs at residue 6, so this is likely a read error; the protein given here is translated from the DNA itself. TCRdb re-called the multiplex PCR reads through CATT. The profile shows some 14,000 gamma-chain clones, around 1.6% of them singletons. With 3 bases clipped from V and 3 bases from J, the junction kept 7 bases outside the gene matches. Germline V gene lookup returns CDR1 GITISATS and CDR2 ISYDGTV (reference sequence). CDR3 length equals 15 residues. Sequenced: gamma-delta T cells from blood. This TCR came from a pool of human donors (malaria-infected and uninfected, not separated). This chain uses TRGV9 with TRGJP2. DNA of the CDR3: TGTGCCTTGTGGGAGTCGGTCGGTAGTGATTGGATCAAGACGTTT. It yields the protein CALWESVGSDWIKTF.